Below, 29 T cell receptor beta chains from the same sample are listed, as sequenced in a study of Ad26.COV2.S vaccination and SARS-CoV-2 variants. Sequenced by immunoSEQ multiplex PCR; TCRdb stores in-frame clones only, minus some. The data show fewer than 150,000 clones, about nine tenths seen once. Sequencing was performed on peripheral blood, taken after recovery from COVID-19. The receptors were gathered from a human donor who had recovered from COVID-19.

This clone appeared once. The CDR3: CASSSGGPLKETQYF. The CDR3 DNA is TGTGCCAGCTCAAGCGGGGGCCCCCTCAAAGAGACCCAGTACTTC. J is TRBJ2-5 and V is TRBV18, with 8 bases lining up with TRBD2. CDR3 size: 15 residues. The germline CDR1 and CDR2 sequences are KGHSH and LQKENI. V lost 5 bases to trimming and J lost 3 bases; unmatched junction nucleotides: 8.

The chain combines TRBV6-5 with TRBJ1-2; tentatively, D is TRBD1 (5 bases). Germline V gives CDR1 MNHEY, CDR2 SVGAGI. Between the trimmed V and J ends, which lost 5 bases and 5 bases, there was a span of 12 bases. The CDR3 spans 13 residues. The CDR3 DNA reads TGTGCCAGCAGTCGTGGGACGGAATATGGCTACACCTTC. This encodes CASSRGTEYGYTF.

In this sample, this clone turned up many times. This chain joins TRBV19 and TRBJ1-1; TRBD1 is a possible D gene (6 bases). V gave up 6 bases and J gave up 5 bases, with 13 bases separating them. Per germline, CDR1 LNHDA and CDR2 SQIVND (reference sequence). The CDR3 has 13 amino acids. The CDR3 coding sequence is TGTGCCAGTAGAGAGGGGGGTGGAACTGAAGCTTTCTTT. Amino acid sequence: CASREGGGTEAFF.

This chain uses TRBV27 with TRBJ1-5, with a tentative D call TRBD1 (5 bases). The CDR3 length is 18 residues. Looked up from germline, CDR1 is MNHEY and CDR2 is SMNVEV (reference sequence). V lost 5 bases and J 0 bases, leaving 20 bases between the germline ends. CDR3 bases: TGTGCCAGCAGTCCTATACGACCAGGGATGGGTAGCAATCAGCCCCAGCATTTT. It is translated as CASSPIRPGMGSNQPQHF.

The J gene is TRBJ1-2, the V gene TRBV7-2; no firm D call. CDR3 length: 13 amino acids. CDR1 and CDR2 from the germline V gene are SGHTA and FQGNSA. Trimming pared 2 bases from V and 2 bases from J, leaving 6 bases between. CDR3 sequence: CASSLKGNYGYTF. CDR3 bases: TGTGCCAGCAGCTTAAAGGGAAACTATGGCTACACCTTC.

The CDR3 here is CASSVSLASSYNEQFF. In nucleotides, the CDR3 is TGTGCCAGCAGCGTAAGCCTAGCTAGCTCCTACAATGAGCAGTTCTTC. The V and J genes are TRBV9 and TRBJ2-1; maybe TRBD2 (5 bases). This CDR3 is built from 16 residues. CDR1 SGDLS and CDR2 YYNGEE come from the germline V gene. Trimming pared 1 base from V and 0 bases from J, leaving 11 bases between.

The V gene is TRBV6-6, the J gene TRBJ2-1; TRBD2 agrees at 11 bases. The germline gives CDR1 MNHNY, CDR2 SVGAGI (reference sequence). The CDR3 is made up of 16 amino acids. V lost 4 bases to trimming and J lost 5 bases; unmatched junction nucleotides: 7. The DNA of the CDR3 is TGTGCCAGCAGTTGCATACTGACTAGCGGGGACAATGAGCAGTTCTTC. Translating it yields CASSCILTSGDNEQFF.

The CDR3 loop reads CASSLVTGGNEKLFF. DNA of the CDR3: TGTGCCAGCAGTTTAGTAACAGGGGGCAATGAAAAACTGTTTTTT. This chain uses TRBV28 with TRBJ1-4; 9 nucleotides align to TRBD1. The CDR3 runs to 15 residues. CDR1 and CDR2 (germline): MDHEN, SYDVKM. V lost 2 bases and J lost 5; bases outside the gene matches: 3.

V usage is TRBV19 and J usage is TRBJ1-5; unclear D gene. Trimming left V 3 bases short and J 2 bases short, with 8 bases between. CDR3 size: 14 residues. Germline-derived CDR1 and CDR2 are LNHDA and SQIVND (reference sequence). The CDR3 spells CASSIWAGNQPQHF. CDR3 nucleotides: TGTGCCAGTAGTATCTGGGCTGGCAATCAGCCCCAGCATTTT.

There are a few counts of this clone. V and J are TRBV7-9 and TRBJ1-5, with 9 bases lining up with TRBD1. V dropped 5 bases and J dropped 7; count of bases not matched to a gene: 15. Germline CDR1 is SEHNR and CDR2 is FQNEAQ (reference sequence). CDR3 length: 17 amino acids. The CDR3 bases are TGTGCCAGCAGCAAAACGAGGGACAGGGCTCTGGGGCAGCCCCAGCATTTT. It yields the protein CASSKTRDRALGQPQHF.

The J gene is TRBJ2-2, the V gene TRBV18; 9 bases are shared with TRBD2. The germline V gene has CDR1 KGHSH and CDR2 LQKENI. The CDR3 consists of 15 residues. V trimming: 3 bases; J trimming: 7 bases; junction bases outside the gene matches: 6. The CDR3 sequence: CASSPGLAFNGELFF. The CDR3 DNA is TGTGCCAGCTCACCGGGACTAGCCTTCAACGGGGAGCTGTTTTTT.

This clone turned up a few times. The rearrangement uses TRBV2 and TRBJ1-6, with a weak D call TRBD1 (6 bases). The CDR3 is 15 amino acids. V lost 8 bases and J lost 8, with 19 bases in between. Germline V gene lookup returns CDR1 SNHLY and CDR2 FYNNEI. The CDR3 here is CASHGGGLRDSPLHF. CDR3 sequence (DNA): TGTGCCAGCCATGGTGGGGGGCTCCGGGATTCACCCCTCCACTTT.

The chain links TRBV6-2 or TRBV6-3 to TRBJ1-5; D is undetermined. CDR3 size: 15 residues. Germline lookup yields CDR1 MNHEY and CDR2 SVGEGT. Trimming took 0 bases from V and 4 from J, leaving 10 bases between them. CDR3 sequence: CASSYSRQKNQPQHF. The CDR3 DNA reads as TGTGCCAGCAGTTACTCTCGGCAGAAAAATCAGCCCCAGCATTTT.

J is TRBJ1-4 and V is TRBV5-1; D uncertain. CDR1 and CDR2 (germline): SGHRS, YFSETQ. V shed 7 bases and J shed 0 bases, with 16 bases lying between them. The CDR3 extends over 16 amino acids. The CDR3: CASRTGDAATNEKLFF. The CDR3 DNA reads TGCGCCAGCCGGACGGGCGACGCTGCAACTAATGAAAAACTGTTTTTT.

CDR3 in amino acids: CASSQDLSSGNTIYF. CDR3 sequence (DNA): TGTGCCAGCAGCCAAGACCTTTCCTCTGGAAACACCATATATTTT. This rearrangement joins TRBV3-1 (or the pseudogene TRBV3-2) to TRBJ1-3; D remains unclear. Trimming pared 0 bases from V and 0 bases from J, leaving 6 bases between. Germline loops: CDR1 LGHDT, CDR2 YNNKEL (reference sequence). The CDR3 has 15 residues.

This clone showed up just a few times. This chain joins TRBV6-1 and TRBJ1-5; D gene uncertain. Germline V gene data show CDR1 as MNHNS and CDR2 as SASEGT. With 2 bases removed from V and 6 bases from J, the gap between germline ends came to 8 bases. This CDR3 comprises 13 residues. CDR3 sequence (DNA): TGTGCCAGCAGTGAATCCGACACTCAGCCCCAGCATTTT. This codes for CASSESDTQPQHF.

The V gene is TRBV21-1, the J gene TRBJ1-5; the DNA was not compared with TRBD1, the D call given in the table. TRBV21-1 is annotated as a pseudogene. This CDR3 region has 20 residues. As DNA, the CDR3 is TGTGCCAGCAGCAAGTCTAAAGGGGAATGTGGACAGGGAGGCAATCAGCCCCAGCATTTT. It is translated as CASSKSKGECGQGGNQPQHF.

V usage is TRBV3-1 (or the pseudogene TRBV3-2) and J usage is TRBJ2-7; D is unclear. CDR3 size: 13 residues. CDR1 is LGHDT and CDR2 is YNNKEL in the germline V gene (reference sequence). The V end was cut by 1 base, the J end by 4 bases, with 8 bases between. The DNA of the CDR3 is TGTGCCAGCAGCCAAGGGTTCCGATACGAGCAGTACTTC. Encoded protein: CASSQGFRYEQYF.

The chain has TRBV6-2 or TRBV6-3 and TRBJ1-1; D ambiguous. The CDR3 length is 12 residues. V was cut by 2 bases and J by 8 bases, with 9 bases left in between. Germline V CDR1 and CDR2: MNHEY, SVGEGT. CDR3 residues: CASSYESTEAFF. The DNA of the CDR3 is TGTGCCAGCAGTTACGAGTCTACCGAAGCTTTCTTT.

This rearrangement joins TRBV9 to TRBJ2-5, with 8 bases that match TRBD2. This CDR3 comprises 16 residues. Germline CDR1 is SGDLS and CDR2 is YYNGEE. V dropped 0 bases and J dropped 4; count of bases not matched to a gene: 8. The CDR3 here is CASSVDSSGRGETQYF. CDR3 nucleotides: TGTGCCAGCAGCGTAGATTCTAGCGGGCGGGGAGAGACCCAGTACTTC.

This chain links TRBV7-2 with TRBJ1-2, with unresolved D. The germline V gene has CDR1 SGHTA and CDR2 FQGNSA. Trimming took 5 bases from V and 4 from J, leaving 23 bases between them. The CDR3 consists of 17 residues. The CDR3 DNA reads TGTGCCAGCAGCCTCTTAGGTCGGCAACAGACCGGCTATGGCTACACCTTC. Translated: CASSLLGRQQTGYGYTF.

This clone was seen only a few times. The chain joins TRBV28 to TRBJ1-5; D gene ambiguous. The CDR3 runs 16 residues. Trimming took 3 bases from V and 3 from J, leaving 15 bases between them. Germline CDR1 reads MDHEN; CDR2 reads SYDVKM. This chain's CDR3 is CASSFEGEASNQPQHF. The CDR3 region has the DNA TGTGCCAGCAGTTTTGAAGGAGAGGCTTCCAATCAGCCCCAGCATTTT.

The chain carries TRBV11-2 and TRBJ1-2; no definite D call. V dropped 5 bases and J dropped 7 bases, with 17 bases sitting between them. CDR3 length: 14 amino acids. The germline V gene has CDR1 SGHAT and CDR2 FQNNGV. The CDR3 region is CASSDTFKGGGYTF. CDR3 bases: TGTGCCAGCAGCGATACGTTTAAGGGAGGTGGCTACACCTTC.

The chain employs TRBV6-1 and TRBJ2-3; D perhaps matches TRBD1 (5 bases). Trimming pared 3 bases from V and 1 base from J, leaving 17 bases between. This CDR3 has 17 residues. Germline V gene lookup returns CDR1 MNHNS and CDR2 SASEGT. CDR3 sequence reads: CASSEEPYRFRTDTQYF. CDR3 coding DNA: TGTGCCAGCAGTGAGGAGCCTTACAGGTTCCGCACAGATACGCAGTATTTT.

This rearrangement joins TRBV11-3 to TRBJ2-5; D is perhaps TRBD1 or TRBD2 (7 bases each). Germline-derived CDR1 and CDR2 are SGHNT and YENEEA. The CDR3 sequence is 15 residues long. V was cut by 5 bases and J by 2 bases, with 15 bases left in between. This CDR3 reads CASSPGGGRQETQYF. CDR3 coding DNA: TGTGCCAGCAGCCCAGGGGGGGGCCGGCAAGAGACCCAGTACTTC.

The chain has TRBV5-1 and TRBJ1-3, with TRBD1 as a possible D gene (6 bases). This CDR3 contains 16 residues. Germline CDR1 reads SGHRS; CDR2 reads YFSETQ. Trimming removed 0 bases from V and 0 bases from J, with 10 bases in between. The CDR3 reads CASSLVGDISGNTIYF. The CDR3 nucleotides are TGCGCCAGCAGCTTGGTTGGGGACATCTCTGGAAACACCATATATTTT.

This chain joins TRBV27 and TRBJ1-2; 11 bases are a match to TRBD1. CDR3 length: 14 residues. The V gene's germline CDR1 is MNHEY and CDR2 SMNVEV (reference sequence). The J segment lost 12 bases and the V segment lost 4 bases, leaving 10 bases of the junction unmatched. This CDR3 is CASSSSGTGGRNTF. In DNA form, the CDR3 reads TGTGCCAGCAGTTCGTCCGGGACAGGGGGAAGGAACACCTTC.

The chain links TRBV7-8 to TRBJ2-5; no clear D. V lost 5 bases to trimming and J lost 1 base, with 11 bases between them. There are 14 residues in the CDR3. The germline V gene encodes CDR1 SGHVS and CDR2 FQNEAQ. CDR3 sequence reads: CASSDQTIQETQYF. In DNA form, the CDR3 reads TGTGCCAGCAGCGACCAGACCATCCAAGAGACCCAGTACTTC.

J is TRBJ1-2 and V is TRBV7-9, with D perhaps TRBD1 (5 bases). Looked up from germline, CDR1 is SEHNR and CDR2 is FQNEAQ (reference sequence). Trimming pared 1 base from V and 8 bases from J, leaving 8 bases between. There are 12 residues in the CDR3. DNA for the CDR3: TGTGCCAGCAGCTTAGGAGGGGACGGCTACACCTTC. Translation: CASSLGGDGYTF.